Below are 17 T cell receptor beta chains sequenced from a single sample in a study of T cell responses to AZD1222 COVID-19 vaccine. TCRdb keeps only in-frame clones here, not all; method: immunoSEQ multiplex PCR. The sample shows over 200,000 clones, approximately 94% of them seen only once. Here the sequenced sample was peripheral blood, taken 28 days after the second dose of the MenACWY control vaccine. These receptors all stem from an adult who received the MenACWY meningococcal vaccine as a control.

CDR3 in DNA: TGCGCCAGCAGCCGTGACAGAACAACTAATGAAAAACTGTTTTTT. Protein sequence: CASSRDRTTNEKLFF. This chain uses TRBV5-1 with TRBJ1-4, with D possibly matching TRBD1 (5 bases). Germline V gives CDR1 SGHRS, CDR2 YFSETQ. With 4 bases removed from V and 0 bases from J, the gap between germline ends came to 10 bases. This CDR3 comprises 15 residues.

This clone came up once. The chain recombines TRBV5-6 with TRBJ2-7; 9 bases agree with TRBD1. Germline CDR1 is SGHDT and CDR2 is YYEEEE. Germline trimming cut 4 bases from V and 4 bases from J; bases unmatched to any gene: 9. The CDR3 sequence is 15 residues long. The CDR3 DNA is TGTGCCAGCAGCCAAGTAACGACAGGGGGATACGAGCAGTACTTC. Protein sequence: CASSQVTTGGYEQYF.

The rearrangement joins TRBV3-1 (or the pseudogene TRBV3-2) to TRBJ1-1, with D perhaps TRBD1 (5 bases). The germline V and J ends were trimmed by 4 bases and 3 bases, with 12 bases remaining between them. Germline V lookup: CDR1 LGHDT, CDR2 YNNKEL (reference sequence). The CDR3 runs 14 residues. CDR3 amino acids: CASSRVGGDTEAFF. For the CDR3, the DNA is TGTGCCAGCAGCCGCGTTGGGGGTGACACTGAAGCTTTCTTT.

The chain employs TRBV28 and TRBJ2-5, with D maybe TRBD1 (6 bases). The CDR3 runs to 14 residues. Germline CDR1 is MDHEN and CDR2 is SYDVKM. The V end lost 3 bases, the J end lost 4 bases, and 12 bases lay between the germline ends. The CDR3 loop is CASSFEGDGETQYF. DNA for the CDR3: TGTGCCAGCAGTTTCGAGGGGGATGGAGAGACCCAGTACTTC. Full variable domain (rest looked up from reference TRBV28 and TRBJ2-5): DVKVTQSSRYLVKRTGEKVFLECVQDMDHENMFWYRQDPGLGLRLIYFSYDVKMKEKGDIPEGYSVSREKKERFSLILESASTNQTSMYLCASSFEGDGETQYFGPGTRLLVL.

The CDR3: CASSPSPNTEAFF. The CDR3 DNA reads TGTGCCAGTAGCCCCAGCCCGAACACTGAAGCTTTCTTT. This sequence joins TRBV19 and TRBJ1-1; D is unresolved. The V and J ends lost 6 bases and 1 base respectively, with 9 bases between them. Per the germline V gene, CDR1 is LNHDA and CDR2 is SQIVND (reference sequence). The CDR3 has 13 amino acids. The full variable domain, in which reference TRBV19 and TRBJ1-1 provide the parts outside the CDR3, is DGGITQSPKYLFRKEGQNVTLSCEQNLNHDAMYWYRQDPGQGLRLIYYSQIVNDFQKGDIAEGYSVSREKKESFPLTVTSAQKNPTAFYLCASSPSPNTEAFFGQGTRLTVV.

This clone is a singleton in its sample. The chain carries TRBV6-5 and TRBJ2-7; D possibly uses TRBD1 or TRBD2 (5 bases each). In germline, CDR1 is MNHEY, CDR2 SVGAGI. The length of the CDR3 is 14 residues. V shed 2 bases and J shed 4 bases, with 12 bases lying between them. CDR3 nucleotides: TGTGCCAGCAGTTACCGGGCAGGGAGATACGAGCAGTACTTC. This encodes CASSYRAGRYEQYF.

The genes are TRBV9 and TRBJ2-1; a weak D match, TRBD1 (7 bases). CDR3 length equals 13 residues. V lost 2 bases and J 9 bases, leaving 12 bases between the germline ends. Germline assignment: CDR1 SGDLS and CDR2 YYNGEE. The CDR3 sequence: CASSVRGAGEQFF. The CDR3 DNA reads as TGTGCCAGCAGCGTCAGGGGGGCGGGTGAGCAGTTCTTC.

V is TRBV18 and J is TRBJ2-1; possible D gene TRBD2, 6 bases. Germline V gene sequence: CDR1 KGHSH, CDR2 LQKENI. The CDR3 runs to 13 residues. V lost 0 bases to trimming and J lost 10 bases, with 10 bases between them. In nucleotides, the CDR3 is TGTGCCAGCTCACCACCGGCTAGCGACGAGCAGTTCTTC. It specifies CASSPPASDEQFF.

This chain joins TRBV19 and TRBJ2-7; D not resolved. Germline lookup yields CDR1 LNHDA and CDR2 SQIVND (reference sequence). The CDR3 extends over 11 amino acids. V was pared by 10 bases and J by 4 bases, with 11 bases between. CDR3 nucleotides: TGTGCCACCACGGACGGATACGAGCAGTACTTC. Its protein product is CATTDGYEQYF.

The chain has TRBV11-2 and TRBJ2-1; D gene unclear. Germline CDR1 and CDR2: SGHAT and FQNNGV. This CDR3 is 12 amino acids long. V was shortened by 5 bases and J by 9 bases, with 11 bases between the two germline ends. The CDR3 region has the DNA TGTGCCAGCAGCCGCTCGGCTAGTGAGCAGTTCTTC. Translation gives CASSRSASEQFF.

The chain carries TRBV5-5 and TRBJ1-3; D gene unclear. In germline, CDR1 is SGHKS, CDR2 YYEKEE (reference sequence). CDR3 length: 17 residues. V dropped 4 bases and J dropped 0 bases, with 17 bases sitting between them. DNA for the CDR3: TGTGCCAGCAGCCCCGGTCCCCCAGGCACCTCTGGAAACACCATATATTTT. Its translation is CASSPGPPGTSGNTIYF.

Comments on this clone: Distinct nucleotide sequences in the sample also encode this CDR3. V usage is TRBV6-5 and J usage is TRBJ1-2; no definite D call. The germline V gene encodes CDR1 MNHEY and CDR2 SVGAGI. V dropped 0 bases and J dropped 4 bases, with 3 bases sitting between them. The CDR3 is 12 residues long. CDR3 amino acids: CASSYSGYGYTF. The CDR3 DNA is TGTGCCAGCAGTTACTCGGGCTATGGCTACACCTTC.

V and J are TRBV12-3 or TRBV12-4 and TRBJ1-4; tentatively, D is TRBD1 (5 bases). The CDR3 is 12 residues long. V lost 3 bases to trimming and J lost 15 bases, with 14 bases between them. The CDR3 DNA sequence: TGTGCCAGCAGTTTGAGGGGCAGCAAGGTGTTTTTT. As protein: CASSLRGSKVFF.

This chain uses TRBV5-4 with TRBJ2-3; 7 bases align to TRBD1. In germline, CDR1 is SGHNT, CDR2 YYREEE (reference sequence). The CDR3 has 15 amino acids. V was clipped by 1 base and J by 0 bases; unmatched bases: 2. The chain's CDR3 is CASSLRTGSTDTQYF. In nucleotides, the CDR3 is TGTGCCAGCAGCTTGCGGACAGGAAGCACAGATACGCAGTATTTT.

The V gene is TRBV4-2, the J gene TRBJ1-6, with D unresolved. The germline V gene encodes CDR1 LGHNA and CDR2 YNFKEQ. V dropped 0 bases and J dropped 0 bases, with 9 bases sitting between them. This CDR3 has 17 residues. The CDR3 protein is CASSQDRAGSYNSPLHF. The CDR3 region has the DNA TGTGCCAGCAGCCAAGATCGGGCTGGCTCCTATAATTCACCCCTCCACTTT.

The V gene is TRBV19, the J gene TRBJ2-3; weak D call: TRBD2 (6 bases). V shed 0 bases and J shed 5 bases, with 12 bases lying between them. The CDR3 loop spans 15 amino acids. Germline V lookup: CDR1 LNHDA, CDR2 SQIVND (reference sequence). Written as DNA, the CDR3 is TGTGCCAGTAGTATAGATCAGGCGGGACGAGATACGCAGTATTTT. Encoded protein: CASSIDQAGRDTQYF.

The gene calls are TRBV7-9 and TRBJ2-2; D perhaps matches TRBD2 (5 bases). This CDR3 region has 11 residues. V was trimmed by 11 bases and J by 4 bases, leaving 8 bases between them. CDR1 and CDR2 from the germline V gene are SEHNR and FQNEAQ (reference sequence). The CDR3 here is CASSITGELFF. CDR3 nucleotides: TGTGCCTCTAGCATCACCGGGGAGCTGTTTTTT.